This TCR beta chain was sequenced during a study of cytomegalovirus exposure and HLA in healthy donors. Study-level points and caveats: Rarity held for most TCR sequences, but there were some public TCRs that occurred in many donors. In an earlier analysis, most TCR beta V segments were productive about 87% or about 30% of the time. HLA allele associations emerged for under 20,000 TCR beta sequences in a later analysis, at 0.05 false discovery rate.

PCR employed 60 Vbeta and 13 Jbeta primers. The table came from immunoSEQ multiplex PCR; TCRdb's copy has only in-frame clones and leaves some out. The repertoire table contains 95,000 to 150,000 clones. For this clone: Its target is not known.

This TCR was recovered from a man aged 25 to 40 in good health and CMV-seronegative. The sequencing sample was made of PBMCs.

Written as DNA, the CDR3 is TGTGCCAGCAGTGCTGACAGGGGCTATAATTCACCCCTCCACTTT. Amino acids: CASSADRGYNSPLHF. The genes are TRBV2 and TRBJ1-6; 8 nucleotides line up with TRBD1. The V gene's germline CDR1 is SNHLY and CDR2 FYNNEI. J gave up 3 bases and V 4 bases, and 2 bases lay outside the gene matches. This CDR3 region has 15 residues.